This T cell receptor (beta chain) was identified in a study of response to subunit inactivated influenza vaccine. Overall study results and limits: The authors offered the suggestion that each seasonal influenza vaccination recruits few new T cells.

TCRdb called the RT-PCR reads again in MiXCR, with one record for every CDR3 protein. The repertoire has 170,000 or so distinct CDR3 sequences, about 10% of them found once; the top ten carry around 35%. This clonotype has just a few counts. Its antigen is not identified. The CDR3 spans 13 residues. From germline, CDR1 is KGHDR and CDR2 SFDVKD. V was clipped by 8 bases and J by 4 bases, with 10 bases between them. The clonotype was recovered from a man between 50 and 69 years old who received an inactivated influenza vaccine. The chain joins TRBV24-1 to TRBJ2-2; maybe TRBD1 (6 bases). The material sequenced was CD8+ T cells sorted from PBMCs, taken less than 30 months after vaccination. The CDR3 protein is CATNQGTTGELFF. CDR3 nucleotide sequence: TGTGCCACCAACCAGGGGACCACCGGGGAGCTGTTTTTT.